What follows are 5 T cell receptor beta chains derived from one specimen sequenced in a study of T cell responses to AZD1222 COVID-19 vaccine. Profiling relied on immunoSEQ multiplex PCR, and the TCRdb table lists in-frame clones only, not all of them. The table lists roughly 65,000 clones, approximately 87% of them singletons, with about 23% in the top ten. The sequences come from peripheral blood, collected 28 days after the second AZD1222 dose. The receptors derive from an adult who received the AZD1222 COVID-19 vaccine.

This clone appeared a single time. J is TRBJ2-3 and V is TRBV9; D is unclear. The CDR3 runs 16 residues. CDR1 and CDR2 (germline): SGDLS, YYNGEE. V was trimmed by 0 bases and J by 4 bases, leaving 15 bases between them. The DNA of the CDR3 is TGTGCCAGCAGCGTAGGGGCAGCGTCCTGGGCAGATACGCAGTATTTT. It yields the protein CASSVGAASWADTQYF.

The gene calls are TRBV19 and TRBJ1-1, with D uncertain. CDR1 LNHDA and CDR2 SQIVND come from the germline V gene (reference sequence). The V end was cut by 5 bases, the J end by 0 bases, with 7 bases between. This CDR3 is 13 amino acids long. The CDR3 DNA reads as TGTGCCAGTAGTGTTCAGATGAACACTGAAGCTTTCTTT. Protein: CASSVQMNTEAFF.

The chain carries TRBV27 and TRBJ2-5; 7 positions match TRBD2. CDR3 length: 18 amino acids. Germline V gene lookup returns CDR1 MNHEY and CDR2 SMNVEV (reference sequence). The V gene end was trimmed by 0 bases and the J gene end by 2 bases; junction bases not matched to a gene: 12. The CDR3 region has the DNA TGTGCCAGCAGTTTATCTGGGAGGGGATCAGGAGGGCAAGAGACCCAGTACTTC. Translated, it gives CASSLSGRGSGGQETQYF.

The chain couples TRBV12-3 or TRBV12-4 to TRBJ1-1; D remains ambiguous. Trimming cost V 6 bases and J 1 base, with 9 bases left between them. This CDR3 region has 13 residues. CDR3 coding DNA: TGTGCCAGCAGGTCAGATGAGAACACTGAAGCTTTCTTT. Translated, it gives CASRSDENTEAFF.

The chain is built from TRBV23-1 and TRBJ2-3, with D possibly being TRBD2 (5 bases). TRBV23-1 falls under the ORF class, with uncertain function. Trimming shortened V by 3 bases and J by 6 bases, and 16 bases separated the two germline ends. The CDR3 spans 15 residues. The chain's CDR3 is CASSHFGKESDTQYF. CDR3 DNA sequence: TGCGCCAGCAGTCATTTCGGGAAAGAGTCGGATACGCAGTATTTT.